These 32 T cell receptor beta chains came from one sample sequenced in a study of cytomegalovirus exposure and HLA in healthy donors. The primer mix had 60 Vbeta and 13 Jbeta primers. Profiled with immunoSEQ multiplex PCR; TCRdb holds only in-frame clones, not every one. The sample holds tens of thousands of clones, about four fifths seen once. Input material: PBMCs. The receptors stem from a woman aged 40 to 49 in good health and CMV-seronegative.

This clone has only a few counts. The J gene is TRBJ1-1, the V gene TRBV5-1; tentatively, D is TRBD1 (5 bases). V gave up 2 bases and J gave up 4 bases, with 12 bases separating them. Germline loops: CDR1 SGHRS, CDR2 YFSETQ. The CDR3 runs to 14 residues. In nucleotides, the CDR3 is TGCGCCAGCAGCTTCGGGGGGGAGGGCACTGAAGCTTTCTTT. Encoded protein: CASSFGGEGTEAFF.

The chain employs TRBV6-1 and TRBJ1-1; D remains ambiguous. The CDR3 spans 13 residues. The ends were cut back, 4 bases at V and 1 base at J, with 7 bases in the middle. Germline V CDR1 and CDR2: MNHNS, SASEGT. The DNA of the CDR3 is TGTGCCAGCAGTGCCGGAGAGAACACTGAAGCTTTCTTT. It yields the protein CASSAGENTEAFF.

This clone was detected only a few times. This chain connects TRBV5-6 to TRBJ2-1; D is undetermined. This CDR3 comprises 16 residues. Germline lookup yields CDR1 SGHDT and CDR2 YYEEEE. Trimming shortened V by 4 bases and J by 5 bases, and 19 bases separated the two germline ends. The CDR3 region has the DNA TGTGCCAGCAGCGTCGTACCAGGCGATCTAAACAATGAGCAGTTCTTC. The encoded protein is CASSVVPGDLNNEQFF. Full variable domain (missing parts from reference TRBV5-6 and TRBJ2-1): DAGVTQSPTHLIKTRGQQVTLRCSPKSGHDTVSWYQQALGQGPQFIFQYYEEEERQRGNFPDRFSGHQFPNYSSELNVNALLLGDSALYLCASSVVPGDLNNEQFFGPGTRLTVL.

The chain has TRBV11-2 and TRBJ2-7; a possible D gene is TRBD2 (7 bases). The V end lost 1 base, the J end lost 6 bases, and 16 bases lay between the germline ends. Looked up from germline, CDR1 is SGHAT and CDR2 is FQNNGV. The CDR3 runs 15 residues. The chain's CDR3 is CASSLVGGPLSEQYF. The CDR3 DNA sequence: TGTGCCAGCAGCTTAGTCGGGGGGCCCCTATCCGAGCAGTACTTC. The entire variable domain, with the rest obtained from reference TRBV11-2 and TRBJ2-7, is as follows: EAGVAQSPRYKIIEKRQSVAFWCNPISGHATLYWYQQILGQGPKLLIQFQNNGVVDDSQLPKDRFSAERLKGVDSTLKIQPAKLEDSAVYLCASSLVGGPLSEQYFGPGTRLTVT.

The chain joins TRBV25-1 to TRBJ1-2; 10 nucleotides agree with TRBD1. This CDR3 is built from 12 residues. V lost 6 bases to trimming and J lost 8 bases; unmatched junction nucleotides: 3. CDR1 is MGHDK and CDR2 is SYGVNS in the germline V gene. The CDR3 here is CASRGTGDGYTF. CDR3 bases: TGTGCCAGCAGAGGGACAGGGGACGGCTACACCTTC.

This clone was seen a handful of times. The rearrangement joins TRBV9 to TRBJ1-4, with TRBD1 matching 9 bases. This CDR3 region has 14 residues. The ends lost 3 bases at V and 7 bases at J; junction bases unmatched: 4. Germline V gene lookup returns CDR1 SGDLS and CDR2 YYNGEE. The CDR3 DNA reads TGTGCCAGCAGCGGAGGGACAGGGAGTGAAAAACTGTTTTTT. This sequence encodes CASSGGTGSEKLFF.

With regard to this clone: Sequence at one end of the junction differs from germline and may be a read error. This rearrangement joins TRBV5-1 to TRBJ1-6; possible D gene TRBD1, 6 bases. The CDR3 contains 15 residues. Germline assignment: CDR1 SGHRS and CDR2 YFSETQ. CDR3 nucleotide sequence: TGCGCCAGCAGCTACGCAGGGGAAGGAAATTCACCCCTCAACTTT. The encoded protein is CASSYAGEGNSPLNF. Full variable domain (outside the CDR3, taken from reference TRBV5-1 and TRBJ1-6): KAGVTQTPRYLIKTRGQQVTLSCSPISGHRSVSWYQQTPGQGLQFLFEYFSETQRNKGNFPGRFSGRQFSNSRSEMNVSTLELGDSALYLCASSYAGEGNSPLNFGNGTRLTVT.

This clone has a single count. The CDR3 is CASSSGTSGGQETQYF. DNA for the CDR3: TGTGCCAGCAGCTCCGGGACTAGCGGGGGCCAAGAGACCCAGTACTTC. This chain uses TRBV7-9 with TRBJ2-5, with TRBD2 matching 14 bases. This CDR3 has 16 residues. CDR1 and CDR2 (germline): SEHNR, FQNEAQ (reference sequence). The V gene end was trimmed by 4 bases and the J gene end by 1 base; junction bases not matched to a gene: 2.

The CDR3, as DNA: TGTGCCAGCAGCGTATCCGGGACAGGCGAGAATGCTTTCTTT. Amino acid sequence: CASSVSGTGENAFF. V is TRBV9 and J is TRBJ1-1; 8 nucleotides agree with TRBD1. Germline CDR1 and CDR2: SGDLS and YYNGEE. The CDR3 consists of 14 residues. Losses at the gene ends were 1 base for V and 11 bases for J; bases not matched to a gene: 10.

This clone was counted only a few times. The genes are TRBV30 and TRBJ2-1, with TRBD2 as a possible D gene (5 bases). The germline gives CDR1 GTSNPN, CDR2 SVGIG (reference sequence). The CDR3 has 12 amino acids. With 0 bases removed from V and 12 bases from J, the gap between germline ends came to 12 bases. The CDR3 sequence is CAWSVRGLWQFF. The DNA of the CDR3 is TGTGCCTGGAGTGTACGGGGTTTATGGCAGTTCTTC.

V and J are TRBV27 and TRBJ2-1; TRBD2 matches at 12 bases. Per germline, CDR1 MNHEY and CDR2 SMNVEV (reference sequence). V lost 6 bases and J lost 9; bases outside the gene matches: 6. The CDR3 consists of 14 residues. CDR3 coding DNA: TGTGCCAGCAGGAGGGGACTAGCGGGTGGTGAGCAGTTCTTC. Encoded protein: CASRRGLAGGEQFF.

This clone turned up a few times. The chain links TRBV15 to TRBJ2-5; TRBD2 might be the D (5 bases). V lost 0 bases and J lost 11, with 19 bases in between. Germline lookup yields CDR1 LNHNV and CDR2 YYDKDF (reference sequence). The CDR3 contains 15 residues. This CDR3 reads CATSRDPAASSEQYF. CDR3 nucleotide sequence: TGTGCCACCAGCAGAGATCCAGCGGCTTCGAGTGAGCAGTACTTC.

V is TRBV5-1 and J is TRBJ1-5; 7 nucleotides align to TRBD1. Germline-derived CDR1 and CDR2 are SGHRS and YFSETQ. The J segment lost 3 bases and the V segment lost 0 bases, leaving 6 bases of the junction unmatched. This CDR3 comprises 16 residues. The CDR3 DNA reads as TGCGCCAGCAGCTTGGGGCCCCAGGGGGTCAATCAGCCCCAGCATTTT. It encodes CASSLGPQGVNQPQHF.

The V gene is TRBV28, the J gene TRBJ1-4; 8 bases map to TRBD1. The V and J ends lost 6 bases and 4 bases, in that order; junction bases with no gene match: 4. Looked up from germline, CDR1 is MDHEN and CDR2 is SYDVKM. The CDR3 runs 14 residues. The CDR3 sequence: CASSLQGVNEKLFF. The CDR3 nucleotides read TGTGCCAGCAGCCTACAGGGGGTTAATGAAAAACTGTTTTTT.

CDR3 protein: CASSSQGANEQYF. The DNA of the CDR3 is TGTGCCAGCAGCTCACAGGGGGCTAACGAGCAGTACTTC. The chain couples TRBV7-2 to TRBJ2-7, with 9 bases lining up with TRBD1. CDR1 is SGHTA, CDR2 FQGNSA, per germline. The CDR3 runs to 13 residues. V trimming: 4 bases; J trimming: 5 bases; junction bases outside the gene matches: 3.

This chain links TRBV18 with TRBJ2-3, with 10 bases that match TRBD2. Per the germline V gene, CDR1 is KGHSH and CDR2 is LQKENI. CDR3 length: 15 residues. Trimming removed 0 bases from V and 5 bases from J; junction bases left unmatched: 2. Here the CDR3 reads CASSPPLAGEDTQYF. Written as DNA, the CDR3 is TGTGCCAGCTCACCACCTCTAGCGGGGGAAGATACGCAGTATTTT.

Notes on this clone: One end of the junction fails to match germline, which may point to a read error. The V gene is TRBV6-6, the J gene TRBJ2-3; D perhaps matches TRBD1 (6 bases). CDR1 MNHNY and CDR2 SVGAGI come from the germline V gene (reference sequence). The CDR3 is made up of 15 amino acids. CDR3 nucleotide sequence: TGTGCCAGCAGTGACTCTGGGGGCGGCACAGATACGCAGTATTTT. Translating it yields CASSDSGGGTDTQYF.

Note on this clone: At one boundary the junction diverges from the germline segment, which might be a read error. The chain links TRBV30 to TRBJ1-5, with 10 positions matching TRBD1. CDR1 is GTSNPN, CDR2 SVGIG, per germline (reference sequence). The CDR3 is 14 residues long. In DNA form, the CDR3 reads TGTGCCTGGAGTCTCCGGACAGGGGGTCAGCCCCAGAATTTT. This translates into CAWSLRTGGQPQNF. The whole variable domain, filled in from reference TRBV30 and TRBJ1-5, reads SQTIHQWPATLVQPVGSPLSLECTVEGTSNPNLYWYRQAAGRGLQLLFYSVGIGQISSEVPQNLSASRPQDRQFILSSKKLLLSDSGFYLCAWSLRTGGQPQNFGDGTRLSIL.

The V and J genes are TRBV19 and TRBJ1-6, with D unclear. This CDR3 spans 17 amino acids. In germline, CDR1 is LNHDA, CDR2 SQIVND (reference sequence). Deletions cut 0 bases from V and 2 bases from J, with 11 bases between. The CDR3 DNA sequence: TGTGCCAGTAGTATAGACTACAGAGTAGCCTATAATTCACCCCTCCACTTT. The encoded protein is CASSIDYRVAYNSPLHF.

As concerns this clone: An end of the junction differs from the germline gene, which may be a read error. This chain uses TRBV29-1 with TRBJ1-6; the match to TRBD1 covers 8 bases. The CDR3 runs to 15 residues. Looked up from germline, CDR1 is SQVTM and CDR2 is ANQGSEA. CDR3 nucleotide sequence: TGCAGCGTTAGACAGGGGTCCTCCTATAATTCACCCCTCAACTTT. Amino acid sequence: CSVRQGSSYNSPLNF.

The V and J genes are TRBV7-2 and TRBJ1-3, with D hard to call. Trimming removed 5 bases from V and 1 base from J, with 21 bases in between. The germline gives CDR1 SGHTA, CDR2 FQGNSA. This CDR3 has 18 residues. CDR3 nucleotide sequence: TGTGCCAGCAGCCTACTATCGGGGAGAGTTTTGTCTGGAAACACCATATATTTT. It is translated as CASSLLSGRVLSGNTIYF.

V usage is TRBV5-1 and J usage is TRBJ2-3, with 8 bases matching TRBD1. The CDR3 is 14 residues long. Germline assignment: CDR1 SGHRS and CDR2 YFSETQ. The V gene end was trimmed by 7 bases and the J gene end by 2 bases; junction bases not matched to a gene: 6. The CDR3, as DNA: TGCGCCAGCGGGCGGGACAGGACCACAGATACGCAGTATTTT. Its protein product is CASGRDRTTDTQYF.

This clone has just one count. The rearrangement joins TRBV4-2 to TRBJ2-5, with 9 bases identical to TRBD2. The CDR3 is 18 residues long. CDR1 LGHNA and CDR2 YNFKEQ come from the germline V gene. The V and J ends lost 0 bases and 0 bases, in that order; junction bases with no gene match: 8. The CDR3 here is CASSQDLRGGRYQETQYF. The DNA of the CDR3 is TGTGCCAGCAGCCAAGATCTGCGGGGGGGCCGGTACCAAGAGACCCAGTACTTC.

The chain combines TRBV5-4 with TRBJ2-2; D might be TRBD1 (5 bases). The V gene lost 2 bases and the J gene lost 0 bases, with 11 bases spanning the gap. The CDR3 runs to 16 residues. CDR1 is SGHNT, CDR2 YYREEE, per germline (reference sequence). The CDR3 region is CASSFQGLANTGELFF. The CDR3, as DNA: TGTGCCAGCAGCTTCCAGGGTCTGGCGAACACCGGGGAGCTGTTTTTT. Supplemented by reference TRBV5-4 and TRBJ2-2, the full variable domain reads ETGVTQSPTHLIKTRGQQVTLRCSSQSGHNTVSWYQQALGQGPQFIFQYYREEENGRGNFPPRFSGLQFPNYSSELNVNALELDDSALYLCASSFQGLANTGELFFGEGSRLTVL.

With regard to this clone: Relative to the germline gene, one junction end is altered; a read error may explain this. This chain connects TRBV7-9 to TRBJ2-7; D may be TRBD2 (6 bases). Germline CDR1 and CDR2: SEHNR and FQNEAQ (reference sequence). This CDR3 has 12 residues. The CDR3 reads CSSSLDGGEQYF. The CDR3 bases are TGTTCCAGCAGCTTAGACGGGGGCGAGCAGTACTTC.

The rearrangement links TRBV7-2 to TRBJ1-5, with 7 bases that match TRBD1. Germline V CDR1 and CDR2: SGHTA, FQGNSA. This CDR3 has 15 residues. Losses at the gene ends were 5 bases for V and 0 bases for J; bases not matched to a gene: 4. The DNA for the CDR3 is TGTGCCAGCAGCCGGACAGGACTTAGCAATCAGCCCCAGCATTTT. It codes for CASSRTGLSNQPQHF. The full variable domain, with the rest looked up from reference TRBV7-2 and TRBJ1-5, is GAGVSQSPSNKVTEKGKDVELRCDPISGHTALYWYRQSLGQGLEFLIYFQGNSAPDKSGLPSDRFSAERTGGSVSTLTIQRTQQEDSAVYLCASSRTGLSNQPQHFGDGTRLSIL.

The chain couples TRBV2 to TRBJ2-3, with 11 bases fitting TRBD2. Trimming removed 5 bases from V and 3 bases from J; junction bases left unmatched: 7. CDR1 is SNHLY, CDR2 FYNNEI, per germline. The CDR3 sequence is 16 residues long. CDR3 bases: TGTGCCAGCAGTCTCATAGCGGGGGGGCTGACAGATACGCAGTATTTT. Translation: CASSLIAGGLTDTQYF.

This clone was detected once. V usage is TRBV5-4 and J usage is TRBJ2-5; no definite D call. Trimming stripped 0 bases from V and 3 bases from J, with 6 bases between. The germline CDR1 and CDR2 sequences are SGHNT and YYREEE (reference sequence). The CDR3 has 13 residues. The CDR3 nucleotides are TGTGCCAGCAGCTTGGGTCGCGAAGAGACCCAGTACTTC. Its translation is CASSLGREETQYF.

The V gene is TRBV10-3, the J gene TRBJ1-2; tentatively, D is TRBD1 (6 bases). V lost 5 bases and J lost 1, with 14 bases in between. The CDR3 runs 15 residues. Germline-derived CDR1 and CDR2 are ENHRY and SYGVKD. CDR3 nucleotide sequence: TGTGCCATCAGTTCCTCGACAGGTGTTAACTATGGCTACACCTTC. Translating gives CAISSSTGVNYGYTF.

The rearrangement uses TRBV7-2 and TRBJ1-1; 9 positions agree with TRBD1. The junction had 5 bases not matched to a gene; V was cut back by 5 bases and J by 1 base. This CDR3 has 15 residues. Germline CDR1 reads SGHTA; CDR2 reads FQGNSA. Here the CDR3 DNA reads TGTGCCAGCAGCCGGGACAGGGTTGCGAACACTGAAGCTTTCTTT. This sequence encodes CASSRDRVANTEAFF.

The chain couples TRBV7-8 to TRBJ2-7; the match to TRBD1 covers 8 bases. V dropped 1 base and J dropped 6; count of bases not matched to a gene: 2. This CDR3 contains 13 residues. Germline V gene sequence: CDR1 SGHVS, CDR2 FQNEAQ. In DNA form, the CDR3 reads TGTGCCAGCAGCTTAGAGACAGGGGCCGAGCAGTACTTC. Its translation: CASSLETGAEQYF. Based on the CDR3 plus reference TRBV7-8 and TRBJ2-7, the full variable domain is GAGVSQSPRYKVAKRGQDVALRCDPISGHVSLFWYQQALGQGPEFLTYFQNEAQLDKSGLPSDRFFAERPEGSVSTLKIQRTQQEDSAVYLCASSLETGAEQYFGPGTRLTVT.

Of note for this clone: A junction end diverges from the germline sequence, so it may reflect a read error. V and J are TRBV29-1 and TRBJ1-2; 10 nucleotides agree with TRBD1. The CDR3 length is 17 residues. Per the germline V gene, CDR1 is SQVTM and CDR2 is ANQGSEA. The CDR3 nucleotides read TGCAGCGTTGAAGATCGTGACAGGGGGCGCATAGACTATGGCTACCCCTTC. This codes for CSVEDRDRGRIDYGYPF.